The 5 T cell receptor beta chains listed next were all sequenced from one sample in a study of long-term antiretroviral therapy in people with HIV (dated 2022 in TCRdb). Sequencing of the TRB variable region was done with the immunoSEQ hsTCRB v3.0 assay at survey level resolution. What TCRdb holds here is the immuneACCESS table cut down to in-frame rearrangements. Part of the clones is not present; checked against another copy, under half of the missing clones reflect an unresolved V gene, and the others are unexplained. This sample has fewer than 25,000 clones in its table, and 65% to 90% of those were observed once. Clones ranked in the top ten supply more than 15% of the sample. Sequencing used unsorted PBMCs, obtained 1.2 years after starting antiretroviral therapy. These receptors were collected from a man aged 50-60 years with HIV.

The chain has TRBV18 and TRBJ1-2; 7 bases line up with TRBD1. J lost 0 bases, V lost 4 bases, and 5 bases had no gene match. CDR3 length: 15 amino acids. The V gene's germline CDR1 is KGHSH and CDR2 LQKENI. CDR3 protein: CASSLGTEANYGYTF. In DNA, the CDR3 is TGTGCCAGCTCACTAGGGACAGAAGCTAACTATGGCTACACCTTC. The full variable domain, rest sourced from reference TRBV18 and TRBJ1-2, is NAGVMQNPRHLVRRRGQEARLRCSPMKGHSHVYWYRQLPEEGLKFMVYLQKENIIDESGMPKERFSAEFPKEGPSILRIQQVVRGDSAAYFCASSLGTEANYGYTFGSGTRLTVV.

The V and J genes are TRBV5-4 and TRBJ2-3; D uncertain. This CDR3 spans 13 amino acids. V lost 4 bases and J 0 bases, leaving 6 bases between the germline ends. CDR1 SGHNT and CDR2 YYREEE come from the germline V gene (reference sequence). This CDR3 is CASSGTSTDTQYF. The CDR3 DNA reads as TGTGCCAGCAGCGGTACTAGCACAGATACGCAGTATTTT. Filled out from reference TRBV5-4 and TRBJ2-3, the complete variable domain reads ETGVTQSPTHLIKTRGQQVTLRCSSQSGHNTVSWYQQALGQGPQFIFQYYREEENGRGNFPPRFSGLQFPNYSSELNVNALELDDSALYLCASSGTSTDTQYFGPGTRLTVL.

The genes are TRBV19 and TRBJ1-2; D is uncertain. The length of the CDR3 is 16 residues. The germline V gene encodes CDR1 LNHDA and CDR2 SQIVND (reference sequence). V dropped 5 bases and J dropped 4 bases, with 20 bases sitting between them. The CDR3 region has the DNA TGTGCCAGTAGTTTAACACACAATGCTTTTGGCTATGGCTACACCTTC. It translates to CASSLTHNAFGYGYTF.

This clone has only a few counts. The chain uses TRBV5-1 and TRBJ1-3; D ambiguous. V gave up 7 bases and J gave up 9 bases, with 11 bases separating them. The CDR3 length is 11 residues. Germline assignment: CDR1 SGHRS and CDR2 YFSETQ. In DNA, the CDR3 is TGCGCCAGCGGAGGGAGCGGCACCATATATTTT. Translation gives CASGGSGTIYF.

The chain employs TRBV10-3 and TRBJ1-1; 7 bases agree with TRBD1. V lost 6 bases to trimming and J lost 7 bases; unmatched junction nucleotides: 5. CDR3 size: 12 residues. The V gene's germline CDR1 is ENHRY and CDR2 SYGVKD. The CDR3 nucleotides are TGTGCCATCAGCCAGGGGGACAGTGAAGCTTTCTTT. It is translated as CAISQGDSEAFF.